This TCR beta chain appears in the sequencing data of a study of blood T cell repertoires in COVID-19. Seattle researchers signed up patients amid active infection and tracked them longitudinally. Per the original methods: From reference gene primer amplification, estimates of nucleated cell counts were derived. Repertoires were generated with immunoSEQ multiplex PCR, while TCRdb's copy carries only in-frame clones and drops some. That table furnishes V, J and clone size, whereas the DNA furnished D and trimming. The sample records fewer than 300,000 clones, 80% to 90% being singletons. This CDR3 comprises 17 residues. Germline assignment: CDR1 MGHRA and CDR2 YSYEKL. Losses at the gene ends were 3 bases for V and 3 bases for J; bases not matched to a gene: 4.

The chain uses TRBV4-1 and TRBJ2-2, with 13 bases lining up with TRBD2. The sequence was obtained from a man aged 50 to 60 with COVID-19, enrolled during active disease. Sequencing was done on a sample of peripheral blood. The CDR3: CASSHQLAGGDTGELFF. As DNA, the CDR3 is TGCGCCAGCAGCCACCAACTAGCGGGAGGGGACACCGGGGAGCTGTTTTTT.